These 18 T cell receptor beta chains came from one sample sequenced in a study of blood T cell repertoires in COVID-19 (dated by TCRdb to the early 2020s). Libraries were prepared through the immunoSEQ multiplex PCR assay. As stored in TCRdb, this immuneACCESS dataset retains in-frame rearrangements with V and J assigned. A fraction of the clones does not appear; measured against another copy, unresolved V genes explain less than half of the discrepancy, and the remainder lacks a known reason. This sample is represented by about 90,000 clones; over 70% of them were singletons. The ten most abundant clones make up just under 10% of the sample. Specimen: peripheral blood. These receptor sequences come from a woman of 80 years or more with acute or convalescent COVID-19.

This clone was detected a few times. This sequence joins TRBV2 and TRBJ2-7, with D tentatively TRBD1 (9 bases). From germline, CDR1 is SNHLY and CDR2 FYNNEI. The V end was cut by 8 bases, the J end by 11 bases, with 22 bases between. CDR3 length equals 13 residues. The DNA for the CDR3 is TGTGCCAGCTCGGGACAGGGACTAGGAGAGAAGTACTTC. Amino acids: CASSGQGLGEKYF.

V gene TRBV9 combines with J gene TRBJ1-3; a possible D gene is TRBD1 (6 bases). V lost 4 bases, J lost 2 bases, and 13 bases lay in between. This CDR3 has 15 residues. CDR1 SGDLS and CDR2 YYNGEE come from the germline V gene. The chain's CDR3 is CASSPNRQAGNTIYF. As DNA, the CDR3 is TGTGCCAGCAGCCCCAACAGACAGGCTGGAAACACCATATATTTT. Based on the CDR3 plus reference TRBV9 and TRBJ1-3, the full variable domain is DSGVTQTPKHLITATGQRVTLRCSPRSGDLSVYWYQQSLDQGLQFLIQYYNGEERAKGNILERFSAQQFPDLHSELNLSSLELGDSALYFCASSPNRQAGNTIYFGEGSWLTVV.

The rearrangement joins TRBV6-2 or TRBV6-3 to TRBJ1-5; tentatively, D is TRBD1 (5 bases). Trimming left V 0 bases short and J 3 bases short, with 9 bases between. Germline CDR1 and CDR2: MNHEY and SVGEGT. This CDR3 is built from 15 residues. The CDR3 DNA reads as TGTGCCAGCAGTTACTCGGGGGGTTACAATCAGCCCCAGCATTTT. Translating gives CASSYSGGYNQPQHF.

This chain uses TRBV3-1 (or the pseudogene TRBV3-2) with TRBJ2-7; possibly TRBD2 for D (6 bases). The CDR3 contains 16 residues. Germline V CDR1 and CDR2: LGHDT, YNNKEL (reference sequence). With 1 base removed from V and 0 bases from J, the gap between germline ends came to 13 bases. The CDR3 loop reads CASSQVGPSDSYEQYF. CDR3 DNA sequence: TGTGCCAGCAGCCAAGTTGGGCCTAGCGACTCCTACGAGCAGTACTTC.

This clone was observed a handful of times. The chain employs TRBV2 and TRBJ2-5; 14 nucleotides match TRBD2. The CDR3 runs 18 residues. Germline loops: CDR1 SNHLY, CDR2 FYNNEI. Trimming removed 4 bases from V and 3 bases from J; junction bases left unmatched: 10. DNA of the CDR3: TGTGCCAGCAGTGCTCTGGGGGTGACTAGCGGGAGGGAAGAGACCCAGTACTTC. It yields the protein CASSALGVTSGREETQYF.

The chain combines TRBV7-2 with TRBJ2-7; 9 bases are shared with TRBD1. The V gene end was trimmed by 7 bases and the J gene end by 6 bases; junction bases not matched to a gene: 10. Germline assignment: CDR1 SGHTA and CDR2 FQGNSA. CDR3 length: 14 residues. CDR3 sequence: CASIDRGWAGEQYF. In nucleotides, the CDR3 is TGTGCCAGCATCGACAGGGGGTGGGCCGGCGAGCAGTACTTC. Full variable domain (outside the CDR3, taken from reference TRBV7-2 and TRBJ2-7): GAGVSQSPSNKVTEKGKDVELRCDPISGHTALYWYRQSLGQGLEFLIYFQGNSAPDKSGLPSDRFSAERTGGSVSTLTIQRTQQEDSAVYLCASIDRGWAGEQYFGPGTRLTVT.

V and J are TRBV12-5 and TRBJ2-3; 7 positions match TRBD1. The CDR3 consists of 16 residues. V was pared by 7 bases and J by 3 bases, with 13 bases of the junction left unmatched. Looked up from germline, CDR1 is LGHNT and CDR2 is FRNRAP. CDR3 DNA sequence: TGTGCTAGTGACCTGAGACAGGGTGAGGCAACAGATACGCAGTATTTT. Translating it yields CASDLRQGEATDTQYF.

The CDR3 loop reads CASSPLGADTQYF. As DNA, the CDR3 is TGTGCCAGCAGTCCTCTAGGGGCAGATACGCAGTATTTT. The chain is built from TRBV12-3 or TRBV12-4 and TRBJ2-3, with a possible D match to TRBD1 (5 bases). CDR3 size: 13 residues. Trimming removed 5 bases at V and 4 bases at J, with 10 bases between.

This chain uses TRBV11-3 with TRBJ2-7; maybe TRBD2 (5 bases). Germline V gene sequence: CDR1 SGHNT, CDR2 YENEEA. V was shortened by 5 bases and J by 3 bases, with 5 bases between the two germline ends. The CDR3 has 11 amino acids. This CDR3 is CASSRDYEQYF. For the CDR3, the DNA is TGTGCCAGCAGCCGGGACTACGAGCAGTACTTC. Looking up the rest from reference TRBV11-3 and TRBJ2-7 gives the full variable domain: EAGVVQSPRYKIIEKKQPVAFWCNPISGHNTLYWYLQNLGQGPELLIRYENEEAVDDSQLPKDRFSAERLKGVDSTLKIQPAELGDSAVYLCASSRDYEQYFGPGTRLTVT.

This chain joins TRBV27 and TRBJ1-2; 7 bases are a match to TRBD1. The CDR3 length is 15 residues. Germline loops: CDR1 MNHEY, CDR2 SMNVEV (reference sequence). Losses at the gene ends were 5 bases for V and 0 bases for J; bases not matched to a gene: 6. CDR3 loop: CASSPAGQPNYGYTF. The CDR3 DNA is TGTGCCAGCAGTCCCGCGGGACAGCCTAACTATGGCTACACCTTC.

J is TRBJ1-2 and V is TRBV27; D ambiguous. This CDR3 contains 14 residues. The V end lost 2 bases, the J end lost 5 bases, and 12 bases lay between the germline ends. Germline V gives CDR1 MNHEY, CDR2 SMNVEV (reference sequence). The CDR3 protein is CASSLSAGLYGYTF. CDR3 DNA sequence: TGTGCCAGCAGTTTAAGTGCAGGACTTTATGGCTACACCTTC.

The rearrangement uses TRBV11-1 and TRBJ2-7; TRBD1 agrees at 7 bases. V shed 0 bases, J shed 5 bases, and the junction held 4 bases outside the gene matches. Germline-derived CDR1 and CDR2 are SGHAT and FQDESV (reference sequence). This CDR3 has 14 amino acids. CDR3 amino acids: CASSLAGGFHEQYF. CDR3 sequence (DNA): TGTGCCAGCAGCTTAGCAGGGGGCTTCCACGAGCAGTACTTC.

This chain connects TRBV5-4 to TRBJ2-1, with no clear D. CDR3 length equals 14 residues. V lost 1 base and J lost 6, with 11 bases in between. Germline V gene lookup returns CDR1 SGHNT and CDR2 YYREEE (reference sequence). The CDR3, as DNA: TGTGCCAGCAGCTTGTACCAACTTAGCAATGAGCAGTTCTTC. This gives the protein CASSLYQLSNEQFF.

This clone was counted once. The rearrangement joins TRBV7-2 to TRBJ1-3, with a weak D call TRBD1 (5 bases). V dropped 1 base and J dropped 4 bases, with 8 bases sitting between them. The CDR3 totals 14 residues. CDR1 SGHTA and CDR2 FQGNSA come from the germline V gene. DNA for the CDR3: TGTGCCAGCAGCTTAGGGCAGGGCGGAAACACCATATATTTT. As protein: CASSLGQGGNTIYF.

The chain joins TRBV19 to TRBJ1-5; D unclear. The CDR3 is made up of 17 amino acids. CDR1 LNHDA and CDR2 SQIVND come from the germline V gene (reference sequence). V gave up 2 bases and J gave up 4 bases, with 18 bases separating them. This CDR3 reads CASSIPPRRVFNQPQHF. In nucleotides, the CDR3 is TGTGCCAGTAGTATACCGCCCCGACGGGTCTTTAATCAGCCCCAGCATTTT.

The rearrangement joins TRBV5-1 to TRBJ2-7, with no clear D. V dropped 0 bases and J dropped 0 bases, with 13 bases sitting between them. The germline V gene encodes CDR1 SGHRS and CDR2 YFSETQ. This CDR3 contains 16 residues. The CDR3 bases are TGCGCCAGCAGCTTGGCCGCCCAGGTGGGCTCCTACGAGCAGTACTTC. Translated, it gives CASSLAAQVGSYEQYF. The entire variable domain, with the rest obtained from reference TRBV5-1 and TRBJ2-7, is as follows: KAGVTQTPRYLIKTRGQQVTLSCSPISGHRSVSWYQQTPGQGLQFLFEYFSETQRNKGNFPGRFSGRQFSNSRSEMNVSTLELGDSALYLCASSLAAQVGSYEQYFGPGTRLTVT.

This rearrangement joins TRBV5-6 to TRBJ1-2, with 7 nucleotides matching TRBD1. The CDR3 spans 19 residues. In germline, CDR1 is SGHDT, CDR2 YYEEEE. The V and J ends lost 4 bases and 5 bases, in that order; junction bases with no gene match: 23. The CDR3 protein is CASSQFRDSQFKWGYGYTF. In DNA form, the CDR3 reads TGTGCCAGCAGCCAGTTCAGGGACAGCCAATTCAAGTGGGGATATGGCTACACCTTC.

The sample holds many counts of this clone. This chain joins TRBV19 and TRBJ1-3; D remains unclear. The CDR3 is 13 amino acids. Trimming left V 6 bases short and J 1 base short, with 7 bases between. CDR1 is LNHDA and CDR2 is SQIVND in the germline V gene (reference sequence). CDR3 sequence (DNA): TGTGCCAGTAGCCGGGTGTCTGGAAACACCATATATTTT. Translation: CASSRVSGNTIYF.